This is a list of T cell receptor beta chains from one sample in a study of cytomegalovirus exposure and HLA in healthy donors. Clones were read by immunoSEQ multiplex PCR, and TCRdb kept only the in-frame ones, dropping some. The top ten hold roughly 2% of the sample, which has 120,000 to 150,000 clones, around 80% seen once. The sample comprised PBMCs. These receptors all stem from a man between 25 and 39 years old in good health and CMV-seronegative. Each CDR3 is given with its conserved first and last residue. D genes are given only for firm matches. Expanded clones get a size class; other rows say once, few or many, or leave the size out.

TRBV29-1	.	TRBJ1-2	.	TGCAGCGTTGAATCCGGGTATGGCTACACCTTC	CSVESGYGYTF
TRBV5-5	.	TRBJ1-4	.	TGTGCCAGCAGCTTGCACAGTAATGAAAAACTGTTTTTT	CASSLHSNEKLFF
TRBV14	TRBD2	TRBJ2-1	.	TGTGCCAGCAGCCAAGGACTAGCGGGGGGGATCGTCTACAATGAGCAGTTCTTC	CASSQGLAGGIVYNEQFF
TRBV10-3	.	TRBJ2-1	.	TGTGCCATCAGTGACCAGATTTACAATGAGCAGTTCTTC	CAISDQIYNEQFF
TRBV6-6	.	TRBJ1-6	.	TGTGCCACCGAATACAGGAGCTCCTATAATTCACCCCTCCACTTT	CATEYRSSYNSPLHF
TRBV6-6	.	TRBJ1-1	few	TGTGCCAGCAGCTTGTACACTGAAGCTTTCTTT	CASSLYTEAFF
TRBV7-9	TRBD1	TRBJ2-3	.	TGTGCCAGCAGCCTAAATGAGGGGGCGGTGGATACGCAGTATTTT	CASSLNEGAVDTQYF
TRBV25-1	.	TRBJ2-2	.	TGTGCCAGCAGTGTAGCGACCGGGGAGCTGTTTTTT	CASSVATGELFF
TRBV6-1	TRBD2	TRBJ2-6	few	TGTGCCAGCAGTGCCCTTCGGGGGGTGAACGTCCTGACTTTC	CASSALRGVNVLTF
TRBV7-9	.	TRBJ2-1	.	TGTGCCAGCAGCTTGTTACAGGGATGGGACAATGAGCAGTTCTTC	CASSLLQGWDNEQFF
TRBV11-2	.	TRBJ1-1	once	TGTGCCAGCAGCTTAGGTCAGAACACTGAAGCTTTCTTT	CASSLGQNTEAFF
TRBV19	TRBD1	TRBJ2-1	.	TGTGCCAGTAGTATTTCCGCAGGAACAGGGGCCTACAATGAGCAGTTCTTC	CASSISAGTGAYNEQFF
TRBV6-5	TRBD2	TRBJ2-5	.	TGTGCCAGCAGTTACTCGGCGGGAGGAGAGACCCAGTACTTC	CASSYSAGGETQYF
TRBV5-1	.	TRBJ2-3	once	TGCGCCAGCTTGCGCGGGACCAGCGGCGATACGCAGTATTTT	CASLRGTSGDTQYF
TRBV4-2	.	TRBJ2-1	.	TGTGCCAGCAGCCAAGATCTCCCCAATGAGCAGTTCTTC	CASSQDLPNEQFF
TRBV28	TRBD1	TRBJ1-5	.	TGTGCCAGCAGTACGGGACAGGGGTGGAATCAGCCCCAGCATTTT	CASSTGQGWNQPQHF
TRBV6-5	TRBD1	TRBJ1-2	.	TGTGCCAGCAGTTACTCGATTGGACAGGGCTATGGCTACACCTTC	CASSYSIGQGYGYTF
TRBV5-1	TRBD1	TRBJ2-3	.	TGCGCCAGCAGCTTGGGATTAACGACAGGGGGCACAGATACGCAGTATTTT	CASSLGLTTGGTDTQYF
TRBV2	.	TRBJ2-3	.	TGTGCCAGCAGCGAAAGACAGGCTTACACAGATACGCAGTATTTT	CASSERQAYTDTQYF
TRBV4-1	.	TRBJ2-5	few	TGCGCCAGCAGCCAAGGCGGGAAAAAGGGTACCCAGTACTTC	CASSQGGKKGTQYF
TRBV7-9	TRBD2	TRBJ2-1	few	TGTGCCAGCAGCTTAGGGCTAGCGGACTCCTACAATGAGCAGTTCTTC	CASSLGLADSYNEQFF
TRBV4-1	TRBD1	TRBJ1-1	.	TGCGCCAGCAGCCAAGCCCCGGACAGGGTGACTGAAGCTTTCTTT	CASSQAPDRVTEAFF
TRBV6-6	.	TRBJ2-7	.	TGTGCCAGCAGCAGATCACGACTTGGCGAGCAGTACTTC	CASSRSRLGEQYF
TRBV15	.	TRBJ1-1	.	TGTGCCACCAGCAGGGATTCGGGGTACACTGAAGCTTTCTTT	CATSRDSGYTEAFF
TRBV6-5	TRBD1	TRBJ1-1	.	TGTGCCAGCAGTAAACGGACAGGGGGGCGAACTGAAGCTTTCTTT	CASSKRTGGRTEAFF
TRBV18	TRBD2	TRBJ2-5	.	TGTGCCAGCTCACCCTCCGCGGGAGGGCAAGAGACCCAGTACTTC	CASSPSAGGQETQYF
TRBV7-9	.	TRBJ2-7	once	TGTGCCAGCAGCTTAGCGGAGGGGAGGGAGCAGTACTTC	CASSLAEGREQYF
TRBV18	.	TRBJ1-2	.	TGTGCCAGCTCACCCCCTGGGGGGGGATTGCCCCTTGGCTACACCTTC	CASSPPGGGLPLGYTF
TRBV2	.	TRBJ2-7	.	TGTGCCAGCAGTGGGGTATGGGGCTCCTCCTACGAGCAGTACTTC	CASSGVWGSSYEQYF
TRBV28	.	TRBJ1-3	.	TGTGCCAGCGGAATCAAAGGGGGCTCTGGAAACACCATATATTTT	CASGIKGGSGNTIYF
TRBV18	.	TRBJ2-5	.	TGTGCCAGCTCACCACCCAAGCAGGGGGGAGAGACCCAGTACTTC	CASSPPKQGGETQYF
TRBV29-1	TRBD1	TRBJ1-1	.	TGCAGCGTTCAGGACAGGGTTGTTGAAGCTTTCTTT	CSVQDRVVEAFF
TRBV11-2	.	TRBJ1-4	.	TGTGCCAGCAGCTTAGATTGGGGCAGTAATGAAAAACTGTTTTTT	CASSLDWGSNEKLFF
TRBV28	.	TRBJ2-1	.	TGTGCCAGCAGTCGACAGGTAGTGAATGAGCAGTTCTTC	CASSRQVVNEQFF
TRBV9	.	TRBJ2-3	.	TGTGCCAGCAGCGTATCCAACGCGGTTCTGAGAGCGGATACGCAGTATTTT	CASSVSNAVLRADTQYF
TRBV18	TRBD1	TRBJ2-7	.	TGTGCCAGCTCACCAGCACAGGGGAACTACGAGCAGTACTTC	CASSPAQGNYEQYF
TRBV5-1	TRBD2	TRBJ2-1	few	TGCGCCAGCAGCTCGGGACTAGCGGGAAGCTCCTACAATGAGCAGTTCTTC	CASSSGLAGSSYNEQFF
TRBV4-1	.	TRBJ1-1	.	TGCGCCAGCAGCCAAGTCGGTTTGCGGAACACTGAAGCTTTCTTT	CASSQVGLRNTEAFF
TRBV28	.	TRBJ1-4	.	TGTGCCAGCCGTCAGGGGACCACTAATGAAAAACTGTTTTTT	CASRQGTTNEKLFF
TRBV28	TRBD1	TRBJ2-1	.	TGTGCCATCGAGGGGGCCAGGGTAATCTCCAATGAGCAGTTCTTC	CAIEGARVISNEQFF
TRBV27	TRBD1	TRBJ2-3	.	TGTGCCAGCAGTCCCCCACCCGTTCAATTCAGGGGGCAACCAGATACGCAGTATTTT	CASSPPPVQFRGQPDTQYF
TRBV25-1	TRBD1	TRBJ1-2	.	TGTGCCAGCAGTAAGGGACAGCTCTATGGCTACACCTTC	CASSKGQLYGYTF
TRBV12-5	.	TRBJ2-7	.	TGTGCTAGTGGTTTGGTAACTACAGCCGGGGTCTCCTACGAGCAGTACTTC	CASGLVTTAGVSYEQYF
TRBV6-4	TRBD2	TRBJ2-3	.	TGTGCCACCATCGTAGGGAGCGGGAGGGCCACAGATACGCAGTATTTT	CATIVGSGRATDTQYF
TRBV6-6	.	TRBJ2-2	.	TGTGCCAGCAGTTACGGGGGGGGGCTCGGCACCGGGGAGCTGTTTTTT	CASSYGGGLGTGELFF
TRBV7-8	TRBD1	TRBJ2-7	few	TGTGCCAGCAGCGCCCGACAGGGGTCGGACGAGCAGTACTTC	CASSARQGSDEQYF
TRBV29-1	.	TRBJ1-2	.	TGCAGCGTTGAGCTAATGCCGGGACACCTTAACTATGGCTACACCTTC	CSVELMPGHLNYGYTF
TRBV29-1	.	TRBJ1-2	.	TGCAGCGTTGAATCCGGGTATGGCTACCCCTTC	CSVESGYGYPF
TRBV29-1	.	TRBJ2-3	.	TGCAGCGTTGTTGTTCAGGGGCCAACGGATACGCAGTATTTT	CSVVVQGPTDTQYF
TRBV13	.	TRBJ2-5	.	TGTGCCAGCTCCAGAACCAACCAAGAGACCCAGTACTTC	CASSRTNQETQYF
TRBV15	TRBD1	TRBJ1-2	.	TGTGCCACCAGCAGAGACGCCGTGTCAGGGGGAGATGGCTACACCTTC	CATSRDAVSGGDGYTF